Sequencing of this T cell receptor beta chain was carried out in a study of T cells expressing NK-cell markers. For each CDR3 protein, TCRdb gives one entry from its re-call of the 5' RACE reads, without DNA. In all, the sample yields approximately 460,000 distinct CDR3 sequences. The CDR3 length is 14 residues. The germline V gene has CDR1 LNHNV and CDR2 YYDKDF (reference sequence). The material sequenced was blood T cells: a sorted CD56 or NKG2C T cell subset, CD4+ or CD8+ T cells, or bulk PBMC T cells (not recorded which). The chain employs TRBV15 and TRBJ2-1; TCRdb selects TRBD2, and the lack of DNA leaves this call unchecked. The TCR was taken from a woman between 18 and 69 years old in good health. CDR3 sequence: CASGLAGGGYEQFF.